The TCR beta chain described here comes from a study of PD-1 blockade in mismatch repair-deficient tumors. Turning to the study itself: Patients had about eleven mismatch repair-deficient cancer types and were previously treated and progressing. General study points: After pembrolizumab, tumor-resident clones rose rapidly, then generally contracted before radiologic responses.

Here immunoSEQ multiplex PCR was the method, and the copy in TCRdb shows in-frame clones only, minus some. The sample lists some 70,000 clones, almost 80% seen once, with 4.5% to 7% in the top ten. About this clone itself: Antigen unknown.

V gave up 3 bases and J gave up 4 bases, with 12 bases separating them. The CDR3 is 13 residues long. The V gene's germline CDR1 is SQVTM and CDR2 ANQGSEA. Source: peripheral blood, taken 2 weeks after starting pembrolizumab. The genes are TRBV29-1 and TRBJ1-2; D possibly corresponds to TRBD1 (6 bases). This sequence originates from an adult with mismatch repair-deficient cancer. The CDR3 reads CSVDTGLGYGYTF. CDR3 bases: TGCAGCGTTGATACAGGGCTTGGCTATGGCTACACCTTC.